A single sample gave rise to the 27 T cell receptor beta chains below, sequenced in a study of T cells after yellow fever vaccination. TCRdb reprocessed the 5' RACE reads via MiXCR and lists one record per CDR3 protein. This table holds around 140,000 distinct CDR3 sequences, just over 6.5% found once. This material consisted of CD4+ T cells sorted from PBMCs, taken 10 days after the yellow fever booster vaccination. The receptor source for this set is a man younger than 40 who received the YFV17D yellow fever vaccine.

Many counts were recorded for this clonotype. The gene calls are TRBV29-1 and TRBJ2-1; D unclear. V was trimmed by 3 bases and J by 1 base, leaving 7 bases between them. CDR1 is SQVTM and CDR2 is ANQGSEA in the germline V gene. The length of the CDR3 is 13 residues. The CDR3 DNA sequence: TGCAGCGTTGATTCAGTATCCTACAATGAGCAGTTCTTC. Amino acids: CSVDSVSYNEQFF.

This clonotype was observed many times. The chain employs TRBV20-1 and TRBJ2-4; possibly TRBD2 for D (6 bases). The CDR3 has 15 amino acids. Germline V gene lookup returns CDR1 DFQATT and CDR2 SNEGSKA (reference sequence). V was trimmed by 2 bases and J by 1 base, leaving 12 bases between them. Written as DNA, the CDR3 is TGCAGTGCTAGATCGATCGGGACTGCCAAAAACATTCAGTACTTC. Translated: CSARSIGTAKNIQYF.

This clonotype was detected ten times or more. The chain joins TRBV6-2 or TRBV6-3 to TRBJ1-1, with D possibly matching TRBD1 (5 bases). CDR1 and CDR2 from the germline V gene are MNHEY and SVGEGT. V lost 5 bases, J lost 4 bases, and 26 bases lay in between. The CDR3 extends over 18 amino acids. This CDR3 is CASSGRGHRKTVVTEAFF. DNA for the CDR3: TGTGCCAGCAGTGGACGAGGACATCGTAAGACAGTTGTCACTGAAGCTTTCTTT.

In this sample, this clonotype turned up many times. CDR3 in DNA: TGTGCCAGCAGCCAAGCTCGGGAGACCCAGTACTTC. Residues: CASSQARETQYF. The J gene is TRBJ2-5, the V gene TRBV3-1; unclear D gene. CDR3 length: 12 amino acids. Germline CDR1 reads LGHDT; CDR2 reads YNNKEL (reference sequence). V was clipped by 1 base and J by 5 bases, with 5 bases between them.

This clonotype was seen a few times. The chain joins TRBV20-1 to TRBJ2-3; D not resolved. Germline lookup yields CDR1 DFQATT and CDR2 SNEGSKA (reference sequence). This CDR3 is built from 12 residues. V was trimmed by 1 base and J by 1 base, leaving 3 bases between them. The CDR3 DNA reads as TGCAGTGCTAGAGGGCGCACAGATACGCAGTATTTT. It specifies CSARGRTDTQYF.

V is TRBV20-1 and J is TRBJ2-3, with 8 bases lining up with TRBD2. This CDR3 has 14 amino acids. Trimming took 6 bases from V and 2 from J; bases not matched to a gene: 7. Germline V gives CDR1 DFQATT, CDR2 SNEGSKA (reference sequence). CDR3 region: CSARGLVPTDTQYF. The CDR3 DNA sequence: TGCAGTGCCCGGGGACTAGTTCCCACAGATACGCAGTATTTT.

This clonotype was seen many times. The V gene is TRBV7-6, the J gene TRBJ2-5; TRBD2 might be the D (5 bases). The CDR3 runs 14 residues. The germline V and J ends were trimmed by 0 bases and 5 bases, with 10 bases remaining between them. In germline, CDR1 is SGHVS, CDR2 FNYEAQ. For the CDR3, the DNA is TGTGCCAGCAGCTTAGCGGGAGTGGGGGAGACCCAGTACTTC. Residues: CASSLAGVGETQYF. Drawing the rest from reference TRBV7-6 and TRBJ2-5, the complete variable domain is GAGVSQSPRYKVTKRGQDVALRCDPISGHVSLYWYRQALGQGPEFLTYFNYEAQQDKSGLPNDRFSAERPEGSISTLTIQRTEQRDSAMYRCASSLAGVGETQYFGPGTRLLVL.

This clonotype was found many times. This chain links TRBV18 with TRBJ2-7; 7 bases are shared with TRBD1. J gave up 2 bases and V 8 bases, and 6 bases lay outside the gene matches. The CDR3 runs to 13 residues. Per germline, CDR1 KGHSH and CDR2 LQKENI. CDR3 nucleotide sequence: TGTGCCAGCAACCGGGACAGTGCCTACGAGCAGTACTTC. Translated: CASNRDSAYEQYF. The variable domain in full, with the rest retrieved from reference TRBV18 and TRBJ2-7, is NAGVMQNPRHLVRRRGQEARLRCSPMKGHSHVYWYRQLPEEGLKFMVYLQKENIIDESGMPKERFSAEFPKEGPSILRIQQVVRGDSAAYFCASNRDSAYEQYFGPGTRLTVT.

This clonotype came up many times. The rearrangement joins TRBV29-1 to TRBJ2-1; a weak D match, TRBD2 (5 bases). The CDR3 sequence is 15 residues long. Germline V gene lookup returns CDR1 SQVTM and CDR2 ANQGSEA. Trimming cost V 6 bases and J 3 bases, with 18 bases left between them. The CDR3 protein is CSVVLRAELYNEQFF. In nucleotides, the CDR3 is TGCAGCGTCGTCCTACGAGCGGAACTCTACAATGAGCAGTTCTTC.

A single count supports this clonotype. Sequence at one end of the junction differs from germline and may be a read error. Here the CDR3 DNA reads TGCAGTGTTAGAGCTCCGGACTCCTCCTACGAGCAGTACTTC. Its protein is CSVRAPDSSYEQYF. This sequence joins TRBV20-1 and TRBJ2-7, with a weak D call TRBD2 (5 bases). Germline CDR1 is DFQATT and CDR2 is SNEGSKA (reference sequence). This CDR3 contains 14 residues.

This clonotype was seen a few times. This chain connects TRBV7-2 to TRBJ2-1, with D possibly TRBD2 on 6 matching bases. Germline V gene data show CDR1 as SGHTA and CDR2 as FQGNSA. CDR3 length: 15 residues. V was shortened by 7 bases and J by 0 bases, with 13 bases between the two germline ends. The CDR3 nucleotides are TGTGCCAGCACCTTGGGACTGAGCTCCTACAATGAGCAGTTCTTC. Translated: CASTLGLSSYNEQFF.

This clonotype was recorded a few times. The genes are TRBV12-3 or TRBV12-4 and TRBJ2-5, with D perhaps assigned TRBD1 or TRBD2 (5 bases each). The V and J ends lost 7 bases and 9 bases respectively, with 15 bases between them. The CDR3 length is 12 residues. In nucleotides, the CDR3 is TGTGCCAGCACTCAGGGCCTCGGGGCCCAGTACTTC. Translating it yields CASTQGLGAQYF.

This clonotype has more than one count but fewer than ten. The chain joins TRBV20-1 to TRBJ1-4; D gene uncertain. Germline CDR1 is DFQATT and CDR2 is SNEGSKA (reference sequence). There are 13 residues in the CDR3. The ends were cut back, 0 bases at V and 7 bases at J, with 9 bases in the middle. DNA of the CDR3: TGCAGTGCTAGAGATGGCCCTGGTGAAAAACTGTTTTTT. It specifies CSARDGPGEKLFF.

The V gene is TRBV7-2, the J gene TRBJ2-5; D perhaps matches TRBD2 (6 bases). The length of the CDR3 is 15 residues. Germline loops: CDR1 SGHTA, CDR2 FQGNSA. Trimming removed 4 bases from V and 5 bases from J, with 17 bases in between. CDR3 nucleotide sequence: TGTGCCAGCAGCTGGCGTAGCGGCGGAGACGAGACCCAGTACTTC. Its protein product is CASSWRSGGDETQYF.

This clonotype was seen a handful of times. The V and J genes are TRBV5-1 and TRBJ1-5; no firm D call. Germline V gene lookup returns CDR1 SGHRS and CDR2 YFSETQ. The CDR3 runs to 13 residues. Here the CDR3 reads CATSRRSNQPQHF. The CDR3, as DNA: TGCGCAACATCCCGGCGGAGCAATCAGCCCCAGCATTTT.

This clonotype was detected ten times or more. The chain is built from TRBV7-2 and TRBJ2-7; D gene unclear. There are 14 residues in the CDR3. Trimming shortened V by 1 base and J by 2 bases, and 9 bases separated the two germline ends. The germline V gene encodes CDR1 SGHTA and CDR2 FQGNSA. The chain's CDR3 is CASSLVVGTYEQYF. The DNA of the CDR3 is TGTGCCAGCAGCTTAGTAGTGGGGACCTACGAGCAGTACTTC. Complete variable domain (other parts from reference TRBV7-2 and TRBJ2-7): GAGVSQSPSNKVTEKGKDVELRCDPISGHTALYWYRQSLGQGLEFLIYFQGNSAPDKSGLPSDRFSAERTGGSVSTLTIQRTQQEDSAVYLCASSLVVGTYEQYFGPGTRLTVT.

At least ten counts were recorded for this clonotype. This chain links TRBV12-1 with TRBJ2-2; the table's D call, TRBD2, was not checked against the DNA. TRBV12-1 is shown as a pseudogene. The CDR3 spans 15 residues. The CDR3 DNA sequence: TGTGCCAGCAGCTCGAGGACCCCTCCCACCGGGGAGCTGTTTTTT. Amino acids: CASSSRTPPTGELFF.

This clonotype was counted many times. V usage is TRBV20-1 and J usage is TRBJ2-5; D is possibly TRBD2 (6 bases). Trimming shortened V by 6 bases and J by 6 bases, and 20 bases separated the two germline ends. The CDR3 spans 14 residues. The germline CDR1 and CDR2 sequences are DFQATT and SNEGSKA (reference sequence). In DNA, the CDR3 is TGCAGTGCATCTAAGGGACTCGACCTGAAGACCCAGTACTTC. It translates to CSASKGLDLKTQYF.

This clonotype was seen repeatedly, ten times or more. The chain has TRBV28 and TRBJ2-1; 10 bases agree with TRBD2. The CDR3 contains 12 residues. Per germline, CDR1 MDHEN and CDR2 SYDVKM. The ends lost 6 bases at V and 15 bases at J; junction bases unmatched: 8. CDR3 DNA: TGTGCCAGCAGACCCAGCGGGAGGGCCCTGTTCTTC. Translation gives CASRPSGRALFF.

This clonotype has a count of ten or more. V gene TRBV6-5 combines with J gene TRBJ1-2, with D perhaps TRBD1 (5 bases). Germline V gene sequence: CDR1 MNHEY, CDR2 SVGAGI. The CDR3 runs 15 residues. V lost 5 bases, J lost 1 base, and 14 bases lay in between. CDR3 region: CASSTGGGLNYGYTF. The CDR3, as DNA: TGTGCCAGCAGTACTGGGGGAGGTCTTAACTATGGCTACACCTTC.

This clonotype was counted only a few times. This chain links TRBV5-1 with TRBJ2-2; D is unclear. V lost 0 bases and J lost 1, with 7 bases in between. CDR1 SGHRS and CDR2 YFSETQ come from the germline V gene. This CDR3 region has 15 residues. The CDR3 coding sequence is TGCGCCAGCAGCTTGGGCGGAGAGAACACCGGGGAGCTGTTTTTT. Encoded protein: CASSLGGENTGELFF. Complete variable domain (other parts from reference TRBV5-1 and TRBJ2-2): KAGVTQTPRYLIKTRGQQVTLSCSPISGHRSVSWYQQTPGQGLQFLFEYFSETQRNKGNFPGRFSGRQFSNSRSEMNVSTLELGDSALYLCASSLGGENTGELFFGEGSRLTVL.

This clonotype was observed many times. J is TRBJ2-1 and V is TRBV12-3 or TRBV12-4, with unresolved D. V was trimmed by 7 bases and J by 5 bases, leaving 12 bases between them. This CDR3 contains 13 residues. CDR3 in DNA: TGTGCCAGCACCGGCCTAATCGACAATGAGCAGTTCTTC. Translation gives CASTGLIDNEQFF.

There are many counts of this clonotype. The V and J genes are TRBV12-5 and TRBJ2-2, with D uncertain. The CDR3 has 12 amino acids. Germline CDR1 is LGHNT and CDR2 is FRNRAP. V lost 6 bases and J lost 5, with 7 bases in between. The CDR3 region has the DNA TGTGCTAGTGGCATCATTACCGGGGAGCTGTTTTTT. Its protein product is CASGIITGELFF.

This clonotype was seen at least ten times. CDR3 residues: CASSLAQPQGTEAFF. The CDR3 nucleotides read TGCGCCAGCAGCTTGGCCCAGCCTCAGGGTACTGAAGCTTTCTTT. The chain joins TRBV5-1 to TRBJ1-1, with D possibly TRBD1 on 5 matching bases. Trimming removed 0 bases at V and 5 bases at J, with 14 bases between. CDR3 length equals 15 residues. CDR1 is SGHRS, CDR2 YFSETQ, per germline.

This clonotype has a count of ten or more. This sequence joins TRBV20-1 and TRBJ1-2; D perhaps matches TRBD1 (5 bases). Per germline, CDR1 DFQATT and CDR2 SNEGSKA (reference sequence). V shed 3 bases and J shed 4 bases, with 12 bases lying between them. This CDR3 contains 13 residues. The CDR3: CSASTIDSYGYTF. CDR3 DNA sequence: TGCAGTGCTAGCACGATTGACAGCTATGGCTACACCTTC.

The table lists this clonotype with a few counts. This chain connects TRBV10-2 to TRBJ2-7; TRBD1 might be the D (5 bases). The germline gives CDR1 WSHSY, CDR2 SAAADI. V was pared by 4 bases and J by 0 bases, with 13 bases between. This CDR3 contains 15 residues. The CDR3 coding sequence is TGCGCCAGCAGTGGGAAGGCAGGGCTCTCCTACGAGCAGTACTTC. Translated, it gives CASSGKAGLSYEQYF.

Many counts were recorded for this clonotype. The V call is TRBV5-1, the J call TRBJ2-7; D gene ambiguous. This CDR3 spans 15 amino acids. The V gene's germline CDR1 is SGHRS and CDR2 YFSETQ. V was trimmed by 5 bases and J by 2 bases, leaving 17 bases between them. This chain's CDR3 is CASSPRTDETYEQYF. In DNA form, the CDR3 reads TGCGCCAGCAGTCCGCGGACGGATGAAACCTACGAGCAGTACTTC. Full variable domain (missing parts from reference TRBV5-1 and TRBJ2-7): KAGVTQTPRYLIKTRGQQVTLSCSPISGHRSVSWYQQTPGQGLQFLFEYFSETQRNKGNFPGRFSGRQFSNSRSEMNVSTLELGDSALYLCASSPRTDETYEQYFGPGTRLTVT.